These 10 T cell receptor beta chains came from one sample sequenced in a study of pediatric ulcerative colitis. Rectal tissue came from one to two pinch biopsies taken at colonoscopy. Sequenced by immunoSEQ multiplex PCR; TCRdb stores in-frame clones only, minus some. The sample has 10,000 to 13,000 clones; roughly four fifths are singletons. Sequencing input: gut tissue. Receptor source: a girl between 5 and 17 years old who was a control in a study of pediatric ulcerative colitis.

V and J are TRBV7-2 and TRBJ1-2; 8 positions match TRBD1. The CDR3 has 16 residues. The V segment lost 5 bases and the J segment 4 bases; nucleotides outside the gene matches: 12. Germline CDR1 SGHTA, CDR2 FQGNSA. CDR3 in DNA: TGTGCCAGCAGCGCCCAGACAGGGGTTTCGGGCTATGGCTACACCTTC. It is translated as CASSAQTGVSGYGYTF.

The rearrangement uses TRBV5-1 and TRBJ2-7, with 9 bases identical to TRBD2. With V trimmed by 5 bases and J by 4 bases, 7 bases remained unmatched. CDR3 length: 14 residues. CDR1 SGHRS and CDR2 YFSETQ come from the germline V gene. CDR3 nucleotides: TGCGCCAGCAGGGTTGCGGGAGGGCCGTACGAGCAGTACTTC. It is translated as CASRVAGGPYEQYF. Full variable domain (outside the CDR3, taken from reference TRBV5-1 and TRBJ2-7): KAGVTQTPRYLIKTRGQQVTLSCSPISGHRSVSWYQQTPGQGLQFLFEYFSETQRNKGNFPGRFSGRQFSNSRSEMNVSTLELGDSALYLCASRVAGGPYEQYFGPGTRLTVT.

The chain employs TRBV27 and TRBJ2-1; D remains unclear. V lost 5 bases to trimming and J lost 2 bases, with 1 base between them. The CDR3 is 11 residues long. Germline assignment: CDR1 MNHEY and CDR2 SMNVEV (reference sequence). DNA for the CDR3: TGTGCCAGCAGTACCTACAATGAGCAGTTCTTC. Translating gives CASSTYNEQFF.

The chain couples TRBV29-1 to TRBJ1-1; D gene unclear. V was trimmed by 1 base and J by 0 bases, leaving 3 bases between them. Germline CDR1 is SQVTM and CDR2 is ANQGSEA. There are 12 residues in the CDR3. The CDR3 DNA follows: TGCAGCGTTGAAGGGGTGAACACTGAAGCTTTCTTT. Translating gives CSVEGVNTEAFF.

DNA for the CDR3: TGTGCCAGCAGTTTTAAGTGGCGAGATACGCAGTATTTT. Protein product: CASSFKWRDTQYF. V usage is TRBV7-2 and J usage is TRBJ2-3; D remains ambiguous. There are 13 residues in the CDR3. Trimming removed 6 bases at V and 5 bases at J, with 12 bases between. CDR1 and CDR2 (germline): SGHTA, FQGNSA.

This chain uses TRBV7-9 with TRBJ2-3, with TRBD2 matching over 13 bases. The germline V gene encodes CDR1 SEHNR and CDR2 FQNEAQ (reference sequence). Germline trimming cut 2 bases from V and 3 bases from J; bases unmatched to any gene: 5. The CDR3 contains 17 residues. The DNA of the CDR3 is TGTGCCAGCAGCTTACCGGGACTAGCGGGAAGAACAGATACGCAGTATTTT. Its translation is CASSLPGLAGRTDTQYF.

The gene calls are TRBV7-4 and TRBJ2-7; 11 nucleotides agree with TRBD1. This CDR3 has 17 residues. V shed 2 bases, J shed 0 bases, and the junction held 6 bases outside the gene matches. Germline lookup yields CDR1 SGHVT and CDR2 SQSDAQ. The CDR3 nucleotides read TGTGCCAGCAGCTTATGGGGGACAGGGGGTTCCTCCTACGAGCAGTACTTC. Protein product: CASSLWGTGGSSYEQYF.

The DNA of the CDR3 is TGCGCCAGCAGCTTGGAACAGTCTGGGGCCAACGTCCTGACTTTC. Residues: CASSLEQSGANVLTF. The rearrangement links TRBV5-1 to TRBJ2-6; D gene ambiguous. Per the germline V gene, CDR1 is SGHRS and CDR2 is YFSETQ. V was cut by 0 bases and J by 1 base, with 5 bases left in between. CDR3 length: 15 amino acids.

The chain couples TRBV5-1 to TRBJ2-1, with TRBD2 matching 9 bases. The V and J ends lost 4 bases and 0 bases, in that order; junction bases with no gene match: 5. This CDR3 is 16 amino acids long. Germline V gene data show CDR1 as SGHRS and CDR2 as YFSETQ. CDR3 loop: CASSQSGGSSYNEQFF. DNA for the CDR3: TGCGCCAGCAGCCAGAGCGGGGGGAGCTCCTACAATGAGCAGTTCTTC.

This clone was observed once. The chain uses TRBV6-4 and TRBJ2-1; 7 bases line up with TRBD1. Germline CDR1 reads MRHNA; CDR2 reads SNTAGT. The CDR3 has 14 amino acids. Germline trimming cut 2 bases from V and 6 bases from J; bases unmatched to any gene: 4. CDR3 DNA: TGTGCCAGCAGTGACCAGGGGGATGTCAATGAGCAGTTCTTC. Translation: CASSDQGDVNEQFF.